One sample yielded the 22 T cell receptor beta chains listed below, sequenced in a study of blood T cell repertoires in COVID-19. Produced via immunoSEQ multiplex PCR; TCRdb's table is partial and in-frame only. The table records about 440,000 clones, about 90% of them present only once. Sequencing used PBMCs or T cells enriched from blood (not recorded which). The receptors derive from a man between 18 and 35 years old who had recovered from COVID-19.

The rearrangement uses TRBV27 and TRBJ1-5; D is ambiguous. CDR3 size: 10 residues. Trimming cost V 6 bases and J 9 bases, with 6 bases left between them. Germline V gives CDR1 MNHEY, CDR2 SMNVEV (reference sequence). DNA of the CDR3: TGTGCCAGCAGGCGGGGGCCCCAGCATTTT. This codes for CASRRGPQHF.

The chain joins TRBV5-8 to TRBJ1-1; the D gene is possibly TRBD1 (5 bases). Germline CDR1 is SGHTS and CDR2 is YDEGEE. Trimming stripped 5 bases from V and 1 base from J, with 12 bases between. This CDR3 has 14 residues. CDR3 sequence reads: CASSSGNKNTEAFF. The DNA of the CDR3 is TGTGCCAGCAGTTCAGGGAACAAGAACACTGAAGCTTTCTTT.

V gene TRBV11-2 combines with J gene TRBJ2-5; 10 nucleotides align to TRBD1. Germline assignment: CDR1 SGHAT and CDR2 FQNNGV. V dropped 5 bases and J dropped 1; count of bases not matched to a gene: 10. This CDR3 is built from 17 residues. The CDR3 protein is CASSAHYRDRGQETQYF. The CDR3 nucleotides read TGTGCCAGCAGCGCGCATTACCGGGACAGGGGCCAAGAGACCCAGTACTTC.

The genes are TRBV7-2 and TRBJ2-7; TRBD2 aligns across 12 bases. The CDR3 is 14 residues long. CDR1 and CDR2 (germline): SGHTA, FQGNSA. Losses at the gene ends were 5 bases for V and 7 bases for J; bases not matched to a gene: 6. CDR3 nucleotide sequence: TGTGCCAGCAGCACGGGACTAGCGGGCGGGGAGCAGTACTTC. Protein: CASSTGLAGGEQYF.

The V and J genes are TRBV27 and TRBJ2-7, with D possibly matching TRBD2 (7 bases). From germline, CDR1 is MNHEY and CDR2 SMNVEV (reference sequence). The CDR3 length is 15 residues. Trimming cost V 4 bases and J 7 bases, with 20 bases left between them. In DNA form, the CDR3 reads TGTGCCAGCAGTTCCCCGGGGGGCCGTCTGGGAGAGCAGTACTTC. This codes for CASSSPGGRLGEQYF.

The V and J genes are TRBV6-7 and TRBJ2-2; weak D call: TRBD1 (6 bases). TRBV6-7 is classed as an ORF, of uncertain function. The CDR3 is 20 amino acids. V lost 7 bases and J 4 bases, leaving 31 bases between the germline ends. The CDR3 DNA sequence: TGTGCCAGCATCTATCCTCCCTTTACAGGGACCGGTATCGGCACCGGGGAGCTGTTTTTT. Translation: CASIYPPFTGTGIGTGELFF.

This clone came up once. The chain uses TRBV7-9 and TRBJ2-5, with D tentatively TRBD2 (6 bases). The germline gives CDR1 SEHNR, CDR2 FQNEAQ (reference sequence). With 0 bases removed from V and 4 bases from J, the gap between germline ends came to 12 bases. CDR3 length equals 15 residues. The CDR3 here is CASSLALGGGETQYF. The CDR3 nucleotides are TGTGCCAGCAGCTTAGCCCTTGGGGGAGGAGAGACCCAGTACTTC.

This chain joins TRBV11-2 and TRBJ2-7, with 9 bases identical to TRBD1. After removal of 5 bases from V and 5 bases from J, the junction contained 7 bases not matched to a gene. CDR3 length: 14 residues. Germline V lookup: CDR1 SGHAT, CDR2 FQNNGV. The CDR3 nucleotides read TGTGCCAGCAGCCAGGGACAGGGTTTTGACGAGCAGTACTTC. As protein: CASSQGQGFDEQYF.

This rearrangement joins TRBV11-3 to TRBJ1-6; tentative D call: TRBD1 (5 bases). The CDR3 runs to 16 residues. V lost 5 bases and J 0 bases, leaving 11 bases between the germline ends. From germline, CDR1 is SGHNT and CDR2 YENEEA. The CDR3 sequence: CASSVGGGSYNSPLHF. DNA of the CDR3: TGTGCCAGCAGCGTGGGGGGGGGCTCCTATAATTCACCCCTCCACTTT.

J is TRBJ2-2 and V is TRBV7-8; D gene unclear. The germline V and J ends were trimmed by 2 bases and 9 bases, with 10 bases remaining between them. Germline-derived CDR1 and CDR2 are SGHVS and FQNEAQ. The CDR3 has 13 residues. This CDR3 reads CASSLTTHRELFF. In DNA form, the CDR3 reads TGTGCCAGCAGCTTAACAACACACCGGGAGCTGTTTTTT.

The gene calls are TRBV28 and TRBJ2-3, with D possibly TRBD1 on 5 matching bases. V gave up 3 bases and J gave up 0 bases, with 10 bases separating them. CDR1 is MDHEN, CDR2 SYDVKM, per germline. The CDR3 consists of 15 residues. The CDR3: CASSFTGKSTDTQYF. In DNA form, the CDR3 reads TGTGCCAGCAGTTTCACAGGCAAAAGCACAGATACGCAGTATTTT.

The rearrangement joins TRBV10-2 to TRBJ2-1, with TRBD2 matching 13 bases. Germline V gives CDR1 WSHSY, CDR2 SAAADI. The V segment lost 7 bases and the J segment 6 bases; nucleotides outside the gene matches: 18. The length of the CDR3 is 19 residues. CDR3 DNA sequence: TGCGCCAGCACTTTAGGACTAGCGGGAGATACCTCTTTTGGCAATGAGCAGTTCTTC. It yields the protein CASTLGLAGDTSFGNEQFF.

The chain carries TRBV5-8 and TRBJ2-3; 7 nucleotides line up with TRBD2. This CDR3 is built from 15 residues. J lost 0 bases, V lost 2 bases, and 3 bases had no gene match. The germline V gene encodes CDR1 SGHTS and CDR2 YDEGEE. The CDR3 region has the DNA TGTGCCAGCAGCTTAAGCGGGGCTAGCACAGATACGCAGTATTTT. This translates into CASSLSGASTDTQYF.

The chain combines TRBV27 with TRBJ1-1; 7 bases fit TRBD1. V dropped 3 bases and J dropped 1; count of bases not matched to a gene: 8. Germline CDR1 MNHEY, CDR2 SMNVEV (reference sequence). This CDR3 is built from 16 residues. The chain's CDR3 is CASSLVGGARNTEAFF. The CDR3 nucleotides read TGTGCCAGCAGTTTGGTAGGGGGCGCCCGGAACACTGAAGCTTTCTTT.

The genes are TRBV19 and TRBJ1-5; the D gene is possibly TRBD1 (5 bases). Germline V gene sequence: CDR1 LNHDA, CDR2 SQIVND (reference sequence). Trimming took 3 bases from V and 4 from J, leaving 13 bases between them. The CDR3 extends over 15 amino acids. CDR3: CASSIQVGGNQPQHF. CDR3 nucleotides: TGTGCCAGTAGTATTCAAGTTGGGGGGAATCAGCCCCAGCATTTT.

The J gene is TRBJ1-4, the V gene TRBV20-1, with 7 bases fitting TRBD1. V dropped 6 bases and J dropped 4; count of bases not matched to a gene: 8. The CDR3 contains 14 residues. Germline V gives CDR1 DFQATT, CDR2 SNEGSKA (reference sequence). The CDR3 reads CSASTGEFNEKLFF. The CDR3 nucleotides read TGCAGTGCCAGTACAGGGGAATTTAATGAAAAACTGTTTTTT.

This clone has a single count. DNA of the CDR3: TGTGCCAGTGAACACGGACAAGGTGATTACGAGCAGTACTTC. This sequence encodes CASEHGQGDYEQYF. The chain employs TRBV19 and TRBJ2-7; D is perhaps TRBD1 (5 bases). This CDR3 contains 14 residues. Germline V lookup: CDR1 LNHDA, CDR2 SQIVND (reference sequence). V was clipped by 8 bases and J by 4 bases, with 18 bases between them.

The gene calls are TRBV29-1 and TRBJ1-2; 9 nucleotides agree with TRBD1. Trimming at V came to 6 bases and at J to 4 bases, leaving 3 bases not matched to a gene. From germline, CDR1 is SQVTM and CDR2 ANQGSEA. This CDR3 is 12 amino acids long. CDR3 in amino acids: CSVETGGYGYTF. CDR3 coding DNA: TGCAGCGTAGAGACAGGGGGCTATGGCTACACCTTC.

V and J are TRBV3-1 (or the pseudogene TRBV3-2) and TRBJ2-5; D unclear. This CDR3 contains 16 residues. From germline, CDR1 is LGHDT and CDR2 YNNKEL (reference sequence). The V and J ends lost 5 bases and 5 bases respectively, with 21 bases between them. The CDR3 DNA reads TGTGCCAGCAGCGTTGGCCCTCCCATTTCTTTCGAGACCCAGTACTTC. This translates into CASSVGPPISFETQYF.

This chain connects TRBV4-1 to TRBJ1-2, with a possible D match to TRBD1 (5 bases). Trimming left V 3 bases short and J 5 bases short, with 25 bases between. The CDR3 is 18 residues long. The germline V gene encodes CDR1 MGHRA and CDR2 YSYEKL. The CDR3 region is CASSHDTVPRVKGYGYTF. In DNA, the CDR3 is TGCGCCAGCAGCCATGACACCGTACCCAGGGTAAAGGGGTATGGCTACACCTTC.

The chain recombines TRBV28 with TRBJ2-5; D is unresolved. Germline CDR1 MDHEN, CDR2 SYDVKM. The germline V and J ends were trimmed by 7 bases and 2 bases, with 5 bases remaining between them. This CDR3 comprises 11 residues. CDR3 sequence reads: CASNLQETQYF. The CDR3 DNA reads TGTGCCAGCAACTTGCAAGAGACCCAGTACTTC. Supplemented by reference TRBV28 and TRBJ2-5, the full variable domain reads DVKVTQSSRYLVKRTGEKVFLECVQDMDHENMFWYRQDPGLGLRLIYFSYDVKMKEKGDIPEGYSVSREKKERFSLILESASTNQTSMYLCASNLQETQYFGPGTRLLVL.

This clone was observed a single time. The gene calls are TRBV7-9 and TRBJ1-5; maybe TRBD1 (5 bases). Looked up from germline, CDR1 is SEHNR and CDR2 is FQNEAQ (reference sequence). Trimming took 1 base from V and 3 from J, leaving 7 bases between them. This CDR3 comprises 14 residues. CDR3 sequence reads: CASSLEQVNQPQHF. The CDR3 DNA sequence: TGTGCCAGCAGCTTAGAACAGGTCAATCAGCCCCAGCATTTT.